The 3 T cell receptor beta chains below all came from one sample that was sequenced in a study of shared clonotypes between healthy human individuals. Using immunoSEQ multiplex PCR, the repertoire was profiled, and TCRdb retains in-frame clones only, with some absent. The sample lists approximately 940,000 clones; around three quarters were seen once. Sequencing was performed on memory CD4+ T cells sorted from blood. The subset here: CD45RA-negative fraction. The receptors come from a young man in good health.

V gene TRBV6-6 combines with J gene TRBJ1-2; 9 bases map to TRBD1. Germline V lookup: CDR1 MNHNY, CDR2 SVGAGI (reference sequence). V shed 6 bases and J 5 bases; nucleotides not matched to a gene: 7. CDR3 length equals 14 residues. The CDR3 loop reads CASSDGDRAYGYTF. Here the CDR3 DNA reads TGTGCCAGCAGCGACGGGGACAGGGCTTATGGCTACACCTTC.

Note on this clone: Other DNA sequences in this specimen translate into the identical CDR3. For the CDR3, the DNA is TGTGCCAGCAGCTTGGGCGGGAGAGGTTCCTACGAGCAGTACTTC. Residues: CASSLGGRGSYEQYF. The V and J genes are TRBV5-4 and TRBJ2-7, with TRBD2 identical over 7 bases. V was clipped by 0 bases and J by 1 base; unmatched bases: 4. Germline V gene data show CDR1 as SGHNT and CDR2 as YYREEE (reference sequence). CDR3 length equals 15 residues.

The genes are TRBV14 and TRBJ1-4; D is undetermined. Germline V gene sequence: CDR1 SGHDN, CDR2 FVKESK. Trimming took off 3 bases at V and 0 bases at J, with 8 bases between the two ends. CDR3 length equals 15 residues. CDR3 DNA: TGTGCCAGCAGCCAGAGGGTTTCAACTAATGAAAAACTGTTTTTT. Protein: CASSQRVSTNEKLFF.